These T cell receptor beta chains were read from a single sample in a study of T cell changes during pregnancy in multiple sclerosis. Assay: immunoSEQ multiplex PCR; the TCRdb copy retains only in-frame clones and omits some. The sample holds 20,000 to 30,000 clones, approximately 90% seen once. Sequenced material: CD4+ T cells from peripheral blood mononuclear cells, taken in the first trimester of pregnancy. These receptor sequences come from a female donor in good health, enrolled as a control in a pregnancy study. Both conserved end residues are part of each CDR3. Fields, in order: CDR3 DNA, CDR3 protein, clone size, D gene, V gene, J gene. D genes are given only for firm matches. Expanded clones are given a class, and other clones once, few, many or no size at all.

cdr3_nt: TGTGCCAGCAGCTTACCAACTAGCGGCACAGATACGCAGTATTTT; cdr3_aa: CASSLPTSGTDTQYF; clone_size: .; d_call: TRBD2; v_call: TRBV7-2; j_call: TRBJ2-3
cdr3_nt: TGTGCCAGCAGTGAGGACAGGTACGAGCAGTACTTC; cdr3_aa: CASSEDRYEQYF; clone_size: .; d_call: TRBD1; v_call: TRBV6-1; j_call: TRBJ2-7
cdr3_nt: TGTGCCAGCAGCTCGTTAGCGGGAGGGCCTTACAATGAGCAGTTCTTC; cdr3_aa: CASSSLAGGPYNEQFF; clone_size: once; d_call: .; v_call: TRBV21-1; j_call: TRBJ2-1
cdr3_nt: TGTGCCAGCAGTTCACCAGGGGCAACTAATGAAAAACTGTTTTTT; cdr3_aa: CASSSPGATNEKLFF; clone_size: once; d_call: .; v_call: TRBV6-5; j_call: TRBJ1-4
cdr3_nt: TGTGCCAGTAGTATTGTAACTAGCGGGGCAGATACGCAGTATTTT; cdr3_aa: CASSIVTSGADTQYF; clone_size: .; d_call: TRBD2; v_call: TRBV19; j_call: TRBJ2-3
cdr3_nt: TGCGCCAGCAGGCGAACAACTAGCGGATCTTACAATGAGCAGTTCTTC; cdr3_aa: CASRRTTSGSYNEQFF; clone_size: .; d_call: TRBD2; v_call: TRBV5-1; j_call: TRBJ2-1
cdr3_nt: TGTGCCAGTTCCCCGGGACTAGTTCAAGAGACCCAGTACTTC; cdr3_aa: CASSPGLVQETQYF; clone_size: .; d_call: TRBD2; v_call: TRBV6-1; j_call: TRBJ2-5
cdr3_nt: TGTGCCAGCAGCTTAGCGGCCCGGGGGTGGATGAACACTGAAGCTTTCTTT; cdr3_aa: CASSLAARGWMNTEAFF; clone_size: .; d_call: .; v_call: TRBV7-2; j_call: TRBJ1-1
cdr3_nt: TGTGCCAGCAGCTTAGATCGGGGGACCCAGTACTTC; cdr3_aa: CASSLDRGTQYF; clone_size: .; d_call: .; v_call: TRBV11-3; j_call: TRBJ2-5
cdr3_nt: TGTGCCAGCAGCGTAGACATACTAGCGGTCAATGAGCAGTTCTTC; cdr3_aa: CASSVDILAVNEQFF; clone_size: .; d_call: TRBD2; v_call: TRBV9; j_call: TRBJ2-1
cdr3_nt: TGTGCCAGCAGTTTATTCAGCGGGAGCTACGAGCAGTACTTC; cdr3_aa: CASSLFSGSYEQYF; clone_size: .; d_call: TRBD2; v_call: TRBV27; j_call: TRBJ2-7
cdr3_nt: TGTGCCAGCAGACCCCTCGGACTAGCGGGAAGCACAGATACGCAGTATTTT; cdr3_aa: CASRPLGLAGSTDTQYF; clone_size: .; d_call: TRBD2; v_call: TRBV11-1; j_call: TRBJ2-3
cdr3_nt: TGTGCCAGCAGTCCCTCGGGACAGGGTACCTACGAGCAGTACTTC; cdr3_aa: CASSPSGQGTYEQYF; clone_size: .; d_call: TRBD1; v_call: TRBV28; j_call: TRBJ2-7
cdr3_nt: TGTGCCAGTCGACAGGGAATGGTAAGCGAGCAGTACTTC; cdr3_aa: CASRQGMVSEQYF; clone_size: .; d_call: TRBD1; v_call: TRBV2; j_call: TRBJ2-7
cdr3_nt: TGTGCCAGCAGTCTAGGTGGCAGGGTGGGTGGCTACACCTTC; cdr3_aa: CASSLGGRVGGYTF; clone_size: .; d_call: .; v_call: TRBV6-5; j_call: TRBJ1-2
cdr3_nt: TGTGCCAGCAGCTCCCAGGGGCTAGCGGGAGGAACTAGCTCCTACGAGCAGTACTTC; cdr3_aa: CASSSQGLAGGTSSYEQYF; clone_size: .; d_call: TRBD2; v_call: TRBV9; j_call: TRBJ2-7
cdr3_nt: TGTGCCAGCAGTGACCACAGGGTCGATTCACCCCTCCACTTT; cdr3_aa: CASSDHRVDSPLHF; clone_size: .; d_call: .; v_call: TRBV25-1; j_call: TRBJ1-6
cdr3_nt: TGTGCCCCCACGTGGGCGCGGGGAAGCGAGCCCCAGCATTTT; cdr3_aa: CAPTWARGSEPQHF; clone_size: once; d_call: .; v_call: TRBV5-8; j_call: TRBJ1-5
cdr3_nt: TGTGCCAGCAGCTTCGGGGGGGACCGCGTTCGGTACTTC; cdr3_aa: CASSFGGDRVRYF; clone_size: .; d_call: TRBD2; v_call: TRBV11-2; j_call: TRBJ2-5
cdr3_nt: TGTGCCAGCTCCCCCGCCGGAGTTTCTATAAATGAGCAGTTCTTC; cdr3_aa: CASSPAGVSINEQFF; clone_size: .; d_call: .; v_call: TRBV18; j_call: TRBJ2-1
cdr3_nt: TGTGCCAGCAGGGGGGACAGGGTCGATCAGCCCCAGCATTTT; cdr3_aa: CASRGDRVDQPQHF; clone_size: .; d_call: TRBD1; v_call: TRBV2; j_call: TRBJ1-5